These 28 T cell receptor beta chains were sequenced from one sample in a study of shared T cell receptors in the human thymus. The table came from immunoSEQ multiplex PCR; TCRdb's copy has only in-frame clones and leaves some out. The sample lists about 400,000 clones; 95% were seen once. Source material: thymocytes. All receptors come from a human donor.

The chain is built from TRBV28 and TRBJ2-4; 8 bases line up with TRBD2. Losses at the gene ends were 5 bases for V and 2 bases for J; bases not matched to a gene: 8. The CDR3 sequence is 16 residues long. Germline V gives CDR1 MDHEN, CDR2 SYDVKM. Written as DNA, the CDR3 is TGTGCCAGCAGTACCACCGGGAGGGGGACCAAAAACATTCAGTACTTC. It codes for CASSTTGRGTKNIQYF. The complete variable domain, with remaining parts taken from reference TRBV28 and TRBJ2-4, reads DVKVTQSSRYLVKRTGEKVFLECVQDMDHENMFWYRQDPGLGLRLIYFSYDVKMKEKGDIPEGYSVSREKKERFSLILESASTNQTSMYLCASSTTGRGTKNIQYFGAGTRLSVL.

V gene TRBV27 combines with J gene TRBJ2-1, with D uncertain. This CDR3 comprises 14 residues. Per the germline V gene, CDR1 is MNHEY and CDR2 is SMNVEV (reference sequence). V lost 6 bases to trimming and J lost 7 bases, with 16 bases between them. The CDR3: CASSFRHSVNEQFF. The CDR3 DNA sequence: TGTGCCAGCAGCTTCAGACATTCCGTAAATGAGCAGTTCTTC.

V and J are TRBV4-2 and TRBJ1-5; maybe TRBD1 (6 bases). In germline, CDR1 is LGHNA, CDR2 YNFKEQ. The CDR3 is made up of 16 amino acids. V gave up 1 base and J gave up 3 bases, with 13 bases separating them. This CDR3 reads CASSQGNRVFNQPQHF. The CDR3 coding sequence is TGTGCCAGCAGCCAAGGCAACAGGGTTTTCAATCAGCCCCAGCATTTT.

The V call is TRBV27, the J call TRBJ1-2; D is perhaps TRBD1 (5 bases). In germline, CDR1 is MNHEY, CDR2 SMNVEV (reference sequence). V gave up 8 bases and J gave up 4 bases, with 14 bases separating them. The CDR3 totals 13 residues. Written as DNA, the CDR3 is TGTGCCAGCCGGGGCGTTTCCACCTATGGCTACACCTTC. It yields the protein CASRGVSTYGYTF.

V and J are TRBV30 and TRBJ1-3; D is uncertain. Germline-derived CDR1 and CDR2 are GTSNPN and SVGIG (reference sequence). The V end was cut by 3 bases, the J end by 2 bases, with 8 bases between. The CDR3 runs 13 residues. In DNA form, the CDR3 reads TGTGCCTGGAGGGATTCCACTGGAAACACCATATATTTT. Translation gives CAWRDSTGNTIYF.

The chain recombines TRBV9 with TRBJ1-2; D ambiguous. CDR1 is SGDLS, CDR2 YYNGEE, per germline. The CDR3 sequence is 13 residues long. The V gene lost 0 bases and the J gene lost 5 bases, with 8 bases spanning the gap. The CDR3 DNA reads TGTGCCAGCAGCGTAGGTAAGGGATATGGCTACACCTTC. Translation: CASSVGKGYGYTF.

The gene calls are TRBV28 and TRBJ1-1; no reliable D call. V lost 7 bases and J lost 3, with 12 bases in between. CDR3 length: 13 residues. Germline V gene lookup returns CDR1 MDHEN and CDR2 SYDVKM. The CDR3: CASTPAGDTEAFF. CDR3 in DNA: TGTGCCAGCACCCCGGCGGGAGACACTGAAGCTTTCTTT.

The chain recombines TRBV5-3 with TRBJ1-2; D is possibly TRBD1 (5 bases). TRBV5-3 has ORF status, its function being uncertain. V was cut by 0 bases and J by 1 base, with 16 bases left in between. The CDR3 sequence is 17 residues long. CDR3 DNA sequence: TGTGCCAGAAGCTTGGCCCTGAGGACAAGCTATAACTATGGCTACACCTTC. Amino acids: CARSLALRTSYNYGYTF.

This clone was recorded once. The gene calls are TRBV28 and TRBJ1-3, with a tentative D call TRBD1 (5 bases). The V gene's germline CDR1 is MDHEN and CDR2 SYDVKM. The CDR3 covers 18 residues. Trimming removed 2 bases at V and 0 bases at J, with 17 bases between. In nucleotides, the CDR3 is TGTGCCAGCAGTTTAAATAGACAGACTACCTCCTCTGGAAACACCATATATTTT. This translates into CASSLNRQTTSSGNTIYF.

The chain uses TRBV4-1 and TRBJ2-1; D gene ambiguous. The V end was cut by 1 base, the J end by 5 bases, with 6 bases between. The CDR3 consists of 13 residues. Germline V gene data show CDR1 as MGHRA and CDR2 as YSYEKL. In DNA, the CDR3 is TGCGCCAGCAGCCAAGGGCTGAACAATGAGCAGTTCTTC. It yields the protein CASSQGLNNEQFF.

The V gene is TRBV6-1, the J gene TRBJ1-5; D unclear. Germline lookup yields CDR1 MNHNS and CDR2 SASEGT. CDR3 length equals 13 residues. Trimming removed 5 bases from V and 8 bases from J, with 13 bases in between. The CDR3 is CASSKIQMEPQHF. DNA of the CDR3: TGTGCCAGCAGTAAGATCCAAATGGAGCCCCAGCATTTT.

The CDR3 sequence: CASSHLSREKREEGYTF. In DNA form, the CDR3 reads TGTGCCAGCAGTCATCTTTCGCGGGAGAAGAGGGAGGAGGGCTACACCTTC. The J gene is TRBJ1-2, the V gene TRBV27; unclear D gene. The CDR3 consists of 17 residues. Germline V lookup: CDR1 MNHEY, CDR2 SMNVEV (reference sequence). V was trimmed by 5 bases and J by 8 bases, leaving 27 bases between them.

The rearrangement joins TRBV2 to TRBJ2-1; weak D call: TRBD2 (5 bases). The CDR3 is 12 amino acids. Germline CDR1 is SNHLY and CDR2 is FYNNEI. Deletions cut 6 bases from V and 6 bases from J, with 9 bases between. Written as DNA, the CDR3 is TGTGCCAGCAGGGAGGTAGGCAATGAGCAGTTCTTC. Translated: CASREVGNEQFF.

The genes are TRBV5-4 and TRBJ1-2; D uncertain. Trimming shortened V by 3 bases and J by 10 bases, and 10 bases separated the two germline ends. Germline V gene sequence: CDR1 SGHNT, CDR2 YYREEE (reference sequence). The CDR3 is made up of 11 amino acids. The CDR3 region is CASSSGPNYTF. The CDR3 DNA reads as TGTGCCAGCAGCTCCGGGCCCAACTACACCTTC.

The chain combines TRBV9 with TRBJ1-1, with a weak D call TRBD1 (5 bases). V lost 7 bases and J 2 bases, leaving 15 bases between the germline ends. CDR1 is SGDLS and CDR2 is YYNGEE in the germline V gene. CDR3 length: 14 amino acids. CDR3 residues: CASSGRESNTEAFF. The CDR3 DNA is TGTGCCAGCTCCGGCAGGGAATCAAACACTGAAGCTTTCTTT. The full variable domain, with the rest looked up from reference TRBV9 and TRBJ1-1, is DSGVTQTPKHLITATGQRVTLRCSPRSGDLSVYWYQQSLDQGLQFLIQYYNGEERAKGNILERFSAQQFPDLHSELNLSSLELGDSALYFCASSGRESNTEAFFGQGTRLTVV.

The count of this clone is one. V is TRBV11-2 and J is TRBJ2-2, with a tentative D call TRBD2 (6 bases). Looked up from germline, CDR1 is SGHAT and CDR2 is FQNNGV. The CDR3 is 16 residues long. Between the trimmed V and J ends, which lost 5 bases and 5 bases, there was a span of 18 bases. The CDR3 protein is CASSRRPSGYTGELFF. Written as DNA, the CDR3 is TGTGCCAGCAGCCGGCGGCCCAGCGGGTATACCGGGGAGCTGTTTTTT.

CDR3 in DNA: TGTGCCACCTCCCTTGGGGTCTTCTACAATGAGCAGTTCTTC. Translating it yields CATSLGVFYNEQFF. The chain links TRBV15 to TRBJ2-1; no clear D. Trimming shortened V by 8 bases and J by 3 bases, and 14 bases separated the two germline ends. The CDR3 is 14 amino acids. Germline V lookup: CDR1 LNHNV, CDR2 YYDKDF (reference sequence).

CDR3 in DNA: TGTGCCAGCAGCCCGGACAGGGTCAACGAGCAGTACTTC. As protein: CASSPDRVNEQYF. The V call is TRBV5-4, the J call TRBJ2-7, with 8 bases aligning to TRBD1. V trimming: 4 bases; J trimming: 5 bases; junction bases outside the gene matches: 5. The CDR3 is made up of 13 amino acids. Germline V gene data show CDR1 as SGHNT and CDR2 as YYREEE (reference sequence).

V and J are TRBV14 and TRBJ2-7; D call uncertain. CDR3 size: 14 residues. With 5 bases removed from V and 3 bases from J, the gap between germline ends came to 14 bases. Germline CDR1 and CDR2: SGHDN and FVKESK. CDR3 coding DNA: TGTGCCAGCAGCGATGGGGTAGGCGGCTACGAGCAGTACTTC. Protein product: CASSDGVGGYEQYF.

The chain employs TRBV28 and TRBJ2-1; D may correspond to TRBD1 or TRBD2 (6 bases each). CDR1 MDHEN and CDR2 SYDVKM come from the germline V gene. Trimming cost V 6 bases and J 0 bases, with 27 bases left between them. The CDR3 length is 20 residues. The CDR3 bases are TGTGCCAGCAGCTACCTGGTGGGGGGCTTTCCTAATAGCTCCTACAATGAGCAGTTCTTC. It codes for CASSYLVGGFPNSSYNEQFF.

This rearrangement joins TRBV28 to TRBJ1-2, with 9 bases that match TRBD1. CDR1 MDHEN and CDR2 SYDVKM come from the germline V gene. This CDR3 has 15 amino acids. J was trimmed by 6 bases and V by 5 bases; bases with no gene match: 10. The CDR3 DNA reads as TGTGCCAGCAGTCCCGGGACAGGGACGGAAGATGGCTACACCTTC. Translated, it gives CASSPGTGTEDGYTF.

This clone appeared once. The chain joins TRBV7-9 to TRBJ2-5, with TRBD2 matching over 12 bases. V trimming: 3 bases; J trimming: 7 bases; junction bases outside the gene matches: 6. Germline V gene data show CDR1 as SEHNR and CDR2 as FQNEAQ (reference sequence). The CDR3 sequence is 15 residues long. In DNA form, the CDR3 reads TGTGCCAGCAGCTTTTACCTAGCGGGAGGGGGGACCCAGTACTTC. Its translation is CASSFYLAGGGTQYF.

The chain employs TRBV6-1 and TRBJ1-5; D is undetermined. The CDR3 is made up of 13 amino acids. Trimming took 4 bases from V and 4 from J, leaving 8 bases between them. The V gene's germline CDR1 is MNHNS and CDR2 SASEGT. The DNA of the CDR3 is TGTGCCAGCAGTGGACATTGGAATCAGCCCCAGCATTTT. Amino acids: CASSGHWNQPQHF.

The chain carries TRBV7-3 and TRBJ2-7; 7 bases match TRBD1. Germline V gene sequence: CDR1 SGHTA, CDR2 FQGTGA. Trimming at V came to 1 base and at J to 5 bases, leaving 2 bases not matched to a gene. The CDR3 runs 13 residues. Here the CDR3 reads CASSLRTGDEQYF. In DNA form, the CDR3 reads TGTGCCAGCAGCTTAAGAACAGGGGACGAGCAGTACTTC.

J is TRBJ2-1 and V is TRBV7-6, with TRBD2 identical over 7 bases. Per germline, CDR1 SGHVS and CDR2 FNYEAQ. The CDR3 has 16 residues. The V segment lost 3 bases and the J segment 1 base; nucleotides outside the gene matches: 6. The CDR3 DNA reads TGTGCCAGCAGCTTCCGGACTAGACCATCCTACAATGAGCAGTTCTTC. It is translated as CASSFRTRPSYNEQFF.

The J gene is TRBJ2-3, the V gene TRBV19; D call uncertain. This CDR3 is 13 amino acids long. V lost 0 bases, J lost 10 bases, and 11 bases lay in between. Germline V gives CDR1 LNHDA, CDR2 SQIVND (reference sequence). CDR3 bases: TGTGCCAGTAGTATAGATGGGCCCCCCGCGCAGTATTTT. Translated, it gives CASSIDGPPAQYF.

This clone occurred once. The chain has TRBV27 and TRBJ1-1; 8 bases align to TRBD1. Germline CDR1 is MNHEY and CDR2 is SMNVEV (reference sequence). With V trimmed by 6 bases and J by 2 bases, 8 bases remained unmatched. CDR3 length: 15 residues. The CDR3 loop reads CASSFLDRVNTEAFF. CDR3 nucleotide sequence: TGTGCCAGCAGCTTTCTGGACAGGGTAAACACTGAAGCTTTCTTT.

This clone was found once. This chain's CDR3 is CASSENREGNEQFF. The CDR3 DNA sequence: TGTGCCAGCAGTGAGAACAGGGAGGGCAATGAGCAGTTCTTC. The gene calls are TRBV28 and TRBJ2-1; D is perhaps TRBD2 (7 bases). Per the germline V gene, CDR1 is MDHEN and CDR2 is SYDVKM. Trimming cost V 5 bases and J 6 bases, with 14 bases left between them. The CDR3 runs to 14 residues.